What follows is one TCR beta chain and its context. Its target is unknown. This sample was taken from a study of cytomegalovirus exposure and HLA in healthy donors. Study at large: The 120 or so validation repertoires used a platform that matched the one used for the roughly 700 first-cohort repertoires, as a later analysis reported. Overall study results and limits: In vitro confirmation showed three CMV-associated chains to be CMV antigen specific. For cytomegalovirus status, the classifier reportedly gave diagnoses with high specificity and sensitivity. The study designated 160 or so TCR beta chains cytomegalovirus-associated.

Using immunoSEQ multiplex PCR, the repertoire was profiled, and TCRdb retains in-frame clones only, with some absent. This table holds 95,000 to 120,000 clones, 70% to 85% found once. The CDR3 has 17 amino acids. Between the trimmed V and J ends, which lost 6 bases and 0 bases, there was a span of 20 bases. CDR1 is PRHDT, CDR2 FYEKMQ, per germline (reference sequence). Sequencing input: PBMCs. This sequence joins TRBV13 and TRBJ1-2, with D possibly TRBD1 on 6 matching bases. The TCR was taken from a woman younger than 30 in good health and CMV-seronegative. The CDR3 sequence: CASRHIRDKETNYGYTF. CDR3 bases: TGTGCCAGCAGACATATCCGGGACAAGGAGACTAACTATGGCTACACCTTC.